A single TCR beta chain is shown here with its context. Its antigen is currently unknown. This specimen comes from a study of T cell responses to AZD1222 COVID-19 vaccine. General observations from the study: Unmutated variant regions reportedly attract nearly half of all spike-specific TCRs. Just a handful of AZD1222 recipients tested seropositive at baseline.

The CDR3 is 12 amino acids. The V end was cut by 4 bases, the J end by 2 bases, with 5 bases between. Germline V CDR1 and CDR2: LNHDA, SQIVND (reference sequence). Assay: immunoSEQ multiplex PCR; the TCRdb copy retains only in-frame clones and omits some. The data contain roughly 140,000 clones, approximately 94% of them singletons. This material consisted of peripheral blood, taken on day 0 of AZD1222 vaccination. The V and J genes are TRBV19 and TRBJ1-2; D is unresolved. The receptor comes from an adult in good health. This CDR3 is CASSTRNYGYTF. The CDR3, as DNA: TGTGCCAGTAGTACCCGAAACTATGGCTACACCTTC.